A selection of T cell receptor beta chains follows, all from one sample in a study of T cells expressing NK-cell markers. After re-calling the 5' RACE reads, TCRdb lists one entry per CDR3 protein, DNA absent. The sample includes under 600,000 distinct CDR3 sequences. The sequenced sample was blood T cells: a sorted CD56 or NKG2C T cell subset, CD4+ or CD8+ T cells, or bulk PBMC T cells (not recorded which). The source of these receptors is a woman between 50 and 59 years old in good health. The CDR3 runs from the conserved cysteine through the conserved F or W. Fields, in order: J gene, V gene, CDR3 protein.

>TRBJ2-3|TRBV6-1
CASRRTGKTDTQYF
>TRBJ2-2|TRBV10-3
CAISDWGGRGTGELFF
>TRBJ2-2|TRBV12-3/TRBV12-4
CASTLTQGGELFF
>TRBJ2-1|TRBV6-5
CASRKPGGADNEQFF
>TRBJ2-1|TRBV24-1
CATSGGTLPISYNEQFF
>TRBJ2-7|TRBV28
CASRPGQLTYEQYF
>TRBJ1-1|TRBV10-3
CAISATLDTEAFF
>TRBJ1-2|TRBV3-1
CASSQERQARGYTF
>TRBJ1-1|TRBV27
CASSLLAGMNTEAFF
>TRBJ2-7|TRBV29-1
CSVAAGSGYEQYF
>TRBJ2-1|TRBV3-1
CASSQGKTGTQHNEQFF
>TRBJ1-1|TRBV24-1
CATTSPGRGEAFF
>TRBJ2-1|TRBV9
CASSVGHRGSVNEQFF
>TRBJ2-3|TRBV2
CASTAAFLDRTDTQYF
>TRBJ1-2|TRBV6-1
CASVEGTSSRGYTF
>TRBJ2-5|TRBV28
CASSLWPTGTQYF
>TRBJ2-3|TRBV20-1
CSAGRGGSTDTQYF
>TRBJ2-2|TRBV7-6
CASSHWTGGTGELFF
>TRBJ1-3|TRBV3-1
CASSQVFWTHQAGNTIYF
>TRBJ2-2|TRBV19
CASSLSMITGELFF
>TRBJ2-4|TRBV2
CASSESQGGNIQYF
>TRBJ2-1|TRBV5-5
CASSLGEGNEQFF
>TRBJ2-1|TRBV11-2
CASSSRTSGRAGNEQFF
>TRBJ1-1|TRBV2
CASTMGGNEAFF
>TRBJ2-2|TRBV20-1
CSARVPGQGAENTGELFF
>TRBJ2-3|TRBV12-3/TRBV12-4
CASSLNDGAKKQYF
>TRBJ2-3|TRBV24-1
CATSDRLAASTDTQYF
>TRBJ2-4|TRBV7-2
CASSLAGGAKNIQYF
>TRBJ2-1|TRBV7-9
CASSQGPGSLGNEQFF
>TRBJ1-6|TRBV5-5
CASSAWDRSLSPLHF
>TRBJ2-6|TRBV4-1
CASSEEGAGANVLTF
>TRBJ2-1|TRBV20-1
CSARAALTAGGGDEQFF
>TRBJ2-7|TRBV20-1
CSATVRRRLPYEQYF
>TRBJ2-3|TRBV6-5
CASSLRATTDTQYF
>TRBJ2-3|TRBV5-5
CASSKGWASTDTQYF
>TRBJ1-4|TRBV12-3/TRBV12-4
CASSFLGEGEKLFF
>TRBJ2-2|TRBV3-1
CASSQSSGELFF
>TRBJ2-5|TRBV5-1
CASSQGAGTGSRETQYF
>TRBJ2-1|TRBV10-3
CAISETGTRGRNEQFF
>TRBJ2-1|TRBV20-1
CSARGPTGWGQFF